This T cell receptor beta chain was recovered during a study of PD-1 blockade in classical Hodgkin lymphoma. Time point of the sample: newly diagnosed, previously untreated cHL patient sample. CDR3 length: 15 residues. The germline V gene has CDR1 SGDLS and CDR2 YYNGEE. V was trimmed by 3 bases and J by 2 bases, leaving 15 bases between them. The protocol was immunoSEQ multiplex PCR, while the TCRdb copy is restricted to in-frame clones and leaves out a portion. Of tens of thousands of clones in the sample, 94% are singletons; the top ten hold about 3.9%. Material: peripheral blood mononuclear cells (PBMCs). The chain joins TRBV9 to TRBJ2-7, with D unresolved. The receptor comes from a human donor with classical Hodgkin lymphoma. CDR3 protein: CASSGSGLWPYEQYF. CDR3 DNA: TGTGCCAGCAGCGGGTCGGGCCTCTGGCCCTACGAGCAGTACTTC.